This TCR beta chain emerged from a study of blood T cell repertoires in COVID-19. Clones were sequenced by immunoSEQ multiplex PCR, and TCRdb holds only the in-frame ones, with some missing. The sample has roughly 91,000 clones; roughly 72% are singletons. CDR1 ENHRY and CDR2 SYGVKD come from the germline V gene. This CDR3 contains 13 residues. V dropped 3 bases and J dropped 3 bases, with 7 bases sitting between them. Sequencing was done on a sample of peripheral blood. The chain is built from TRBV10-3 and TRBJ2-3; D is unclear. The clonotype comes from a man between 65 and 85 years old with acute or convalescent COVID-19. In nucleotides, the CDR3 is TGTGCCATCAGTGATGCGAATACAGATACGCAGTATTTT. Protein product: CAISDANTDTQYF.